The rows below give T cell receptor beta chains drawn from one sample of a study of blood T cell repertoires in COVID-19. Assay: immunoSEQ multiplex PCR; the TCRdb copy retains only in-frame clones and omits some. The top ten clones hold approximately 29% of a sample with under 120,000 clones, around 89% of them seen once. The source material was peripheral blood. The receptors stem from a woman older than 75 with acute or convalescent COVID-19. The CDR3 runs from the conserved cysteine through the conserved F or W. Each record gives: clone size, V gene, D gene, J gene, CDR3 length, CDR3 DNA, CDR3 protein. The D gene is left open where the match is weak. Clone size is shown for a subset of rows, as once, few, many or a class of expanded clone.

clone size: -
V gene: TRBV7-9
D gene: -
J gene: TRBJ2-7
CDR3 length: 16
CDR3 DNA: TGTGCCAGCAGCTACCGGGACTCCTCTTTCCTGGACGAGCAGTACTTC
CDR3 protein: CASSYRDSSFLDEQYF

clone size: -
V gene: TRBV28
D gene: -
J gene: TRBJ2-7
CDR3 length: 14
CDR3 DNA: TGTGCCAGCAGTTTAACGGGGGTTTTCTACGAGCAGTACTTC
CDR3 protein: CASSLTGVFYEQYF

clone size: -
V gene: TRBV11-3
D gene: TRBD1
J gene: TRBJ2-7
CDR3 length: 13
CDR3 DNA: TGTGCCAGCAGCCTAGACAGGGTGGGAGAGCAGTACTTC
CDR3 protein: CASSLDRVGEQYF

clone size: -
V gene: TRBV7-2
D gene: TRBD1
J gene: TRBJ1-2
CDR3 length: 15
CDR3 DNA: TGTGCCAGCAGCCCACAGGACAGGGGTTACTATGGCTACACCTTC
CDR3 protein: CASSPQDRGYYGYTF

clone size: -
V gene: TRBV3-1/TRBV3-2
D gene: TRBD1
J gene: TRBJ2-7
CDR3 length: 15
CDR3 DNA: TGTGCCAGCAGCCAAGCTACAGGGGGCGCCTACGAGCAGTACTTC
CDR3 protein: CASSQATGGAYEQYF

clone size: -
V gene: TRBV6-2/TRBV6-3
D gene: TRBD1
J gene: TRBJ1-2
CDR3 length: 13
CDR3 DNA: TGTGCCAGCAGTTCCTCGACAGGGAATGGCTACACCTTC
CDR3 protein: CASSSSTGNGYTF

clone size: -
V gene: TRBV30
D gene: TRBD1
J gene: TRBJ1-2
CDR3 length: 14
CDR3 DNA: TGTGCCTGGAGTGTCGACAGGGCGGACTATGGCTACACCTTC
CDR3 protein: CAWSVDRADYGYTF

clone size: once
V gene: TRBV4-1
D gene: TRBD1
J gene: TRBJ1-2
CDR3 length: 16
CDR3 DNA: TGCGCCAGCAGCCAGGCCTCGGACAGGGCAAACTATGGCTACACCTTC
CDR3 protein: CASSQASDRANYGYTF

clone size: -
V gene: TRBV24-1
D gene: -
J gene: TRBJ1-2
CDR3 length: 14
CDR3 DNA: TGTGCCACCAGTGACAAAGGGGTAGACTATGGCTACACCTTC
CDR3 protein: CATSDKGVDYGYTF

clone size: -
V gene: TRBV18
D gene: TRBD1
J gene: TRBJ2-5
CDR3 length: 11
CDR3 DNA: TGTGCCAGCGGACAGGGGGAGACCCAGTACTTC
CDR3 protein: CASGQGETQYF

clone size: -
V gene: TRBV28
D gene: -
J gene: TRBJ2-7
CDR3 length: 14
CDR3 DNA: TGTGCCAGCAGTTTCCAGGGGCTAGACTACGAGCAGTACTTC
CDR3 protein: CASSFQGLDYEQYF

clone size: few
V gene: TRBV19
D gene: TRBD1
J gene: TRBJ1-2
CDR3 length: 15
CDR3 DNA: TGTGCCAGTAACTATCGACAGGGGCCATTGGGTGGCTACACCTTC
CDR3 protein: CASNYRQGPLGGYTF

clone size: -
V gene: TRBV28
D gene: -
J gene: TRBJ2-1
CDR3 length: 12
CDR3 DNA: TGTGCCAGCATTTCTGCAGACAATGAGCAGTTCTTC
CDR3 protein: CASISADNEQFF

clone size: -
V gene: TRBV10-3
D gene: -
J gene: TRBJ1-3
CDR3 length: 15
CDR3 DNA: TGTGCCATCAGTGAGTCTTTGGCCTCTGGAAACACCATATATTTT
CDR3 protein: CAISESLASGNTIYF

clone size: -
V gene: TRBV3-1/TRBV3-2
D gene: TRBD2
J gene: TRBJ2-5
CDR3 length: 16
CDR3 DNA: TGTGCCAGCAGCCAAATCTTACTAGCGGGGTTGGAGACCCAGTACTTC
CDR3 protein: CASSQILLAGLETQYF

clone size: -
V gene: TRBV7-9
D gene: -
J gene: TRBJ2-3
CDR3 length: 16
CDR3 DNA: TGTGCCAGCAGCTTATGGTTGGGGGGAATAACCGATACGCAGTATTTT
CDR3 protein: CASSLWLGGITDTQYF

clone size: -
V gene: TRBV30
D gene: TRBD1
J gene: TRBJ2-7
CDR3 length: 14
CDR3 DNA: TGTGCCTGGAGTGGACAGGGGGCGAGCCACGAGCAGTACTTC
CDR3 protein: CAWSGQGASHEQYF

clone size: -
V gene: TRBV29-1
D gene: TRBD1
J gene: TRBJ1-1
CDR3 length: 11
CDR3 DNA: TGCAGCGTTACGGACAGGGCAGAAGCTTTCTTT
CDR3 protein: CSVTDRAEAFF

clone size: -
V gene: TRBV18
D gene: -
J gene: TRBJ1-1
CDR3 length: 13
CDR3 DNA: TGTGCCAGCTCACCAGAAAGCTATTCTGAAGCTTTCTTT
CDR3 protein: CASSPESYSEAFF

clone size: -
V gene: TRBV3-1/TRBV3-2
D gene: -
J gene: TRBJ2-2
CDR3 length: 13
CDR3 DNA: TGTGCCAGCAGCCCGGGACTCGAGGGGTGGCTGTTTTTT
CDR3 protein: CASSPGLEGWLFF

clone size: -
V gene: TRBV7-2
D gene: -
J gene: TRBJ2-7
CDR3 length: 15
CDR3 DNA: TGTGCCAGCAGCTTCGGTGGGGGGGGCCGGCGGGAGCAGTACTTC
CDR3 protein: CASSFGGGGRREQYF

clone size: -
V gene: TRBV5-1
D gene: TRBD2
J gene: TRBJ2-1
CDR3 length: 15
CDR3 DNA: TGCGCCAGCAGCTTGGAAGGGGACTACCTGGCTGAGCAGTTCTTC
CDR3 protein: CASSLEGDYLAEQFF

clone size: -
V gene: TRBV5-1
D gene: TRBD1
J gene: TRBJ1-1
CDR3 length: 15
CDR3 DNA: TGCGCCAGCAGCTTGACCCCAGGGGGTATAACTGAAGCTTTCTTT
CDR3 protein: CASSLTPGGITEAFF

clone size: -
V gene: TRBV5-4
D gene: TRBD2
J gene: TRBJ2-2
CDR3 length: 16
CDR3 DNA: TGTGCCAGCAGCTCCGAAGGGCGGGGGGGCACCGGGGAGCTGTTTTTT
CDR3 protein: CASSSEGRGGTGELFF

clone size: -
V gene: TRBV5-1
D gene: -
J gene: TRBJ2-7
CDR3 length: 16
CDR3 DNA: TGCGCCAGCAGCTTGTCCCCCCTAACAGGAGCCTACGAGCAGTACTTC
CDR3 protein: CASSLSPLTGAYEQYF

clone size: -
V gene: TRBV5-1
D gene: -
J gene: TRBJ1-5
CDR3 length: 15
CDR3 DNA: TGCGCCAGCAGCAAGGAGACAGGTATCAATCAGCCCCAGCATTTT
CDR3 protein: CASSKETGINQPQHF

clone size: -
V gene: TRBV5-1
D gene: TRBD1
J gene: TRBJ1-1
CDR3 length: 14
CDR3 DNA: TGCGCCAGCAGCTTGGGGTGGACAGGGGCTGAAGCTTTCTTT
CDR3 protein: CASSLGWTGAEAFF

clone size: -
V gene: TRBV2
D gene: TRBD1
J gene: TRBJ1-2
CDR3 length: 13
CDR3 DNA: TGTGCCAGCAGTTGGGACAGGGGCTATGGCTACACCTTC
CDR3 protein: CASSWDRGYGYTF

clone size: -
V gene: TRBV25-1
D gene: TRBD1
J gene: TRBJ2-7
CDR3 length: 15
CDR3 DNA: TGTGCCAGCACCGACGACAGGGCACTTACCTACGAGCAGTACTTC
CDR3 protein: CASTDDRALTYEQYF

clone size: -
V gene: TRBV15
D gene: TRBD1
J gene: TRBJ2-1
CDR3 length: 13
CDR3 DNA: TGTGCCACCAGCAGAGATCCGACAGGGATTGAGTTCTTC
CDR3 protein: CATSRDPTGIEFF

clone size: once
V gene: TRBV6-5
D gene: -
J gene: TRBJ2-5
CDR3 length: 14
CDR3 DNA: TGTGCCAGCAACACCCGCCGGGGAAAAGAGACCCAGTACTTC
CDR3 protein: CASNTRRGKETQYF

clone size: -
V gene: TRBV12-5
D gene: TRBD1
J gene: TRBJ1-1
CDR3 length: 13
CDR3 DNA: TGTGCTAGTGGTTTGAAGACAGGGACTGAAGCTTTCTTT
CDR3 protein: CASGLKTGTEAFF

clone size: -
V gene: TRBV6-5
D gene: TRBD1
J gene: TRBJ1-2
CDR3 length: 14
CDR3 DNA: TGTGCCAGCAGCCGTACGACAGGGCTCTATGGCTACACCTTC
CDR3 protein: CASSRTTGLYGYTF

clone size: -
V gene: TRBV19
D gene: TRBD1
J gene: TRBJ1-6
CDR3 length: 16
CDR3 DNA: TGTGCCAGTAGTATGTCCGGAACAGGGGCGACCTCACCCCTCCACTTT
CDR3 protein: CASSMSGTGATSPLHF

clone size: -
V gene: TRBV5-1
D gene: -
J gene: TRBJ2-2
CDR3 length: 12
CDR3 DNA: TGCGCCAGCAGACCAGGTTCCGGGGAGCTGTTTTTT
CDR3 protein: CASRPGSGELFF

clone size: -
V gene: TRBV5-1
D gene: -
J gene: TRBJ1-1
CDR3 length: 13
CDR3 DNA: TGCGCCAGCAGCTTGACAACGAACACTGAAGCTTTCTTT
CDR3 protein: CASSLTTNTEAFF

clone size: few
V gene: TRBV18
D gene: TRBD1
J gene: TRBJ1-2
CDR3 length: 15
CDR3 DNA: TGTGCCAGCTCACCTCAGGGGGCCAGGGTTCCTGGCTACACCTTC
CDR3 protein: CASSPQGARVPGYTF

clone size: -
V gene: TRBV5-1
D gene: TRBD2
J gene: TRBJ2-3
CDR3 length: 14
CDR3 DNA: TGCGCCAGCAGTAGCGGGGGTGGCACAGATACGCAGTATTTT
CDR3 protein: CASSSGGGTDTQYF

clone size: -
V gene: TRBV30
D gene: TRBD1
J gene: TRBJ1-2
CDR3 length: 14
CDR3 DNA: TGTGCCTGGAGTAGGACAGGGGGCGAGAGGGGCTACACCTTC
CDR3 protein: CAWSRTGGERGYTF

clone size: -
V gene: TRBV6-2/TRBV6-3
D gene: -
J gene: TRBJ1-5
CDR3 length: 12
CDR3 DNA: TGTGCCAGCAGTTACCAAAATCAGCCCCAGCATTTT
CDR3 protein: CASSYQNQPQHF

clone size: many
V gene: TRBV7-9
D gene: TRBD1
J gene: TRBJ1-6
CDR3 length: 15
CDR3 DNA: TGTGCCAGCAGCTCCAGGGGGCAGGGTAATTCACCCCTCCACTTT
CDR3 protein: CASSSRGQGNSPLHF

clone size: -
V gene: TRBV7-8
D gene: TRBD1
J gene: TRBJ2-2
CDR3 length: 15
CDR3 DNA: TGTGCCAGCAGCTCGACAGGGATAATGGCCGGGGAGCTGTTTTTT
CDR3 protein: CASSSTGIMAGELFF

clone size: -
V gene: TRBV7-2
D gene: -
J gene: TRBJ2-5
CDR3 length: 12
CDR3 DNA: TGTGCCAGCAGCTTTGGCAGAGAGACCCAGTACTTC
CDR3 protein: CASSFGRETQYF